This T cell receptor (beta chain) was observed in a study of T cell repertoires in cytomegalovirus infection. Study observations and caveats: Dominant in the ex vivo response were TCR beta clonotypes restricted by HLA-C and specific for CMV.

The CDR3 runs to 18 residues. Germline V gene data show CDR1 as LGHNA and CDR2 as YSLEER. Trimming took 0 bases from V and 2 from J, leaving 18 bases between them. TCRdb reprocessed the reads via MiXCR and lists one record per CDR3 protein. The sample lists approximately 50,000 distinct CDR3 sequences, around 20% occurring once. This clonotype was observed a handful of times. Its antigen is as yet unknown. The sequence derives from a human donor in good health (CMV status not recorded). Some clones in this sample may be carry-over from other donors' samples. The specimen comprised CD8+ T cells from cultured PBMCs, sampled from culture after CMV antigen stimulation. This chain joins TRBV4-3 and TRBJ2-3; D is undetermined. The CDR3 DNA reads TGCGCCAGCAGCCAAGATCTGCCCAACAGCTTACTCACAGATACGCAGTATTTT. Protein: CASSQDLPNSLLTDTQYF.